The table lists the clone carrying this T cell receptor beta chain with a few counts. The data are from a study of patients and donors after allogeneic stem cell transplantation. Germline V gene lookup returns CDR1 SGHRS and CDR2 YFSETQ. J lost 8 bases, V lost 3 bases, and 8 bases had no gene match. This CDR3 comprises 16 residues. MiXCR was run by TCRdb on the RT-PCR reads, yielding one entry per CDR3 protein. The profile covers roughly 250,000 distinct CDR3 sequences, with about 14% appearing a single time and under 14% taken by the ten largest. This TCR was sampled from a human donor who was either an allogeneic HSCT recipient or a stem cell or donor lymphocyte infusion donor (not recorded which). It is not recorded whose cells these are; they may come from a transplant donor. V and J are TRBV5-1 and TRBJ2-2; the match to TRBD2 covers 12 bases. Input material: blood, either unsorted or a sorted T cell fraction (not recorded which). CDR3 in DNA: TGCGCCAGCAGCTCCGCCATGACTAGCGGGAGTGGGGAGCTGTTTTTT. Amino acid sequence: CASSSAMTSGSGELFF.